Listed below are T cell receptor beta chains from one sample, sequenced in a study of T cell responses to AZD1222 COVID-19 vaccine. Here immunoSEQ multiplex PCR was the method, and the copy in TCRdb shows in-frame clones only, minus some. The top ten clones hold about 10% of a sample with 65,000 to 85,000 clones, 70% to 90% of them seen once. The sequences come from peripheral blood, collected 28 days after the second AZD1222 dose. These receptors were obtained from an adult who received the AZD1222 COVID-19 vaccine. CDR3s include the opening cysteine and the closing phenylalanine or tryptophan.

v_gene | CDR3aa
TRBV5-4 | CASSLDREKLFF
TRBV25-1 | CASSDPQGLNTEAFF
TRBV12-3/TRBV12-4 | CASGQGRSTEAFF
TRBV7-9 | CASSNTLQGGDEQYF
TRBV6-5 | CASSYSQGAPTEKLFF
TRBV7-9 | CASSLVFGAADTQYF
TRBV6-5 | CASHLGGFQNTEAFF
TRBV5-1 | CASSLEGGWETQYF
TRBV6-5 | CASSWTSGNTQYF
TRBV11-2 | CASSPNYEQYF
TRBV3-1/TRBV3-2 | CVSSQAITRPEAFF
TRBV19 | CASSIGPGGAGELFF
TRBV5-1 | CASSFRGARTEAFF
TRBV19 | CASRGTSRGILQPQHF
TRBV10-3 | CAISEMRGASGANVLTF